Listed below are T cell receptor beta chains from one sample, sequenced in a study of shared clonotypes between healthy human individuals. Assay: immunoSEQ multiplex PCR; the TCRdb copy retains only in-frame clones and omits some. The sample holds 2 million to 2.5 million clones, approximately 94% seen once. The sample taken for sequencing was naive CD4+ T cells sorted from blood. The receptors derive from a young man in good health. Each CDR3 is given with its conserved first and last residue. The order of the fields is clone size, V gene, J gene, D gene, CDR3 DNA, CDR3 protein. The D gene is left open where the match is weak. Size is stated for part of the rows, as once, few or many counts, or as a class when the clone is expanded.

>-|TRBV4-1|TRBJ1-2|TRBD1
TGCGCCAGCAGCCAGGGACAGGCTTCTAACTATGGCTACACCTTC
CASSQGQASNYGYTF
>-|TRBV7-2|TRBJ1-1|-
TGTGCCAGCAGCTCGAAGAGGGGCCTTGGAGCTTTCTTT
CASSSKRGLGAFF
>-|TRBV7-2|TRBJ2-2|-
TGTGCCAGCAGCTTAGCGACCCCGGTGACGGGGGAGCTGTTTTTT
CASSLATPVTGELFF
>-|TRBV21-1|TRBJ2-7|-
TGTGCCAGCAGCAAAAGACCCTTGGGAGCGGGAGGGCCGGGCGAGCAGTACTTC
CASSKRPLGAGGPGEQYF
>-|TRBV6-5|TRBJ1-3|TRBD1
TGTGCCAGTTATAGGAAGACAGGGAGTGGAAACACCATATATTTT
CASYRKTGSGNTIYF
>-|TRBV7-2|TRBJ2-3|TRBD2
TGTGCCAGCAGCTTAGGTGGACTAGCGGGGTCAGATACGCAGTATTTT
CASSLGGLAGSDTQYF
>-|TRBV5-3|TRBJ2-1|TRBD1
TGTGCCAGAAGCTTGGGACAGGGGGTAACAGGTGAGCAGTTCTTC
CARSLGQGVTGEQFF
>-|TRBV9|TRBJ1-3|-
TGTGCCAGCAGCGTATATTCCGGTGGAAACACCATATATTTT
CASSVYSGGNTIYF
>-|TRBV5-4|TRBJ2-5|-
TGTGCCAGCAGCAACCTAGAGGCTTGGAAGACCCAGTACTTC
CASSNLEAWKTQYF
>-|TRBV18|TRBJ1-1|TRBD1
TGTGCCAGCTCACTATCCGGGACAGGGGGCGTTTTCACTGAAGCTTTCTTT
CASSLSGTGGVFTEAFF
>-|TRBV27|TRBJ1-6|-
TGTGCCAACAGAATGAGCCGGGCCAGGCCCCAAGACTATAATTCACCCCTCCACTTT
CANRMSRARPQDYNSPLHF
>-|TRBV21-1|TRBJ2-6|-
TGTGCCAGCAGTCCGGGACAGGGGTTGATCGGGGCCAACGTCCTGACTTTC
CASSPGQGLIGANVLTF
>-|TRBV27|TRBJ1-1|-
TGTGCCAGCAGTTTTTACGGAATGAACACTGAAGCTTTCTTT
CASSFYGMNTEAFF
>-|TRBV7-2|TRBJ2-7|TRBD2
TGTGCCAGCAGCTTCGCTAGCGGTTACGAGCAGTACTTC
CASSFASGYEQYF
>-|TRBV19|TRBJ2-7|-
TGTGCCAGTAGTACCTTATTCGGGGGCGAGCAGTACTTC
CASSTLFGGEQYF
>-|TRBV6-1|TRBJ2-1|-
TGTGCCAGCAGTGGATGGGGGCTGAGCTCCTACAATGAGCAGTTCTTC
CASSGWGLSSYNEQFF
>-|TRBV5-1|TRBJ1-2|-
TGCGCCAGCAGCTTGCAATCCCAGGGGAACTATGGCTACACCTTC
CASSLQSQGNYGYTF
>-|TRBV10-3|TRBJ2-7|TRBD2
TGTGCCATCACCGGAGGACTAGCGGGAGACTCCTACGAGCAGTACTTC
CAITGGLAGDSYEQYF
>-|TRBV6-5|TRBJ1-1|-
TGTGCCAGCAAGGGCTGGGGGATGAGTAAAACTGAAGCTTTCTTT
CASKGWGMSKTEAFF
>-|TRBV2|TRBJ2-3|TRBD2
TGTGCCAGCAGTGCTAGCGGAGCAAACACAGATACGCAGTATTTT
CASSASGANTDTQYF
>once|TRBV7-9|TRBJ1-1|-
TGTGCCAGCAGCCACAGGGACTTTGAAGCTTTCTTT
CASSHRDFEAFF
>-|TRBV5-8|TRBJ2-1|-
TGTGCCAGCAGCTTCCTACAGGGCGATGAGCAGTTCTTC
CASSFLQGDEQFF
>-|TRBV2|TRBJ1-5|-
TGTGCCAGCAGGCCGGGACTCCCGAATCAGCCCCAGCATTTT
CASRPGLPNQPQHF
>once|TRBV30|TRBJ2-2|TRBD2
TGTGCCTGGATGGGAACTAGCGGGGGGTTGATTACCGGGGAGCTGTTTTTT
CAWMGTSGGLITGELFF
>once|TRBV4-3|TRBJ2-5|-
TGCGCCAGCAGCCCTGTCAGGCAAGAGACCCAGTACTTC
CASSPVRQETQYF
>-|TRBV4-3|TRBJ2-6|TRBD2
TGCGCCAGCAGCCAAGATGTGGGCGGGAGAAAAGGGGCCAACGTCCTGACTTTC
CASSQDVGGRKGANVLTF
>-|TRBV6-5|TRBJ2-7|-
TGTGCCAGCAGTTCCCGGGACGGATCCTACGAGCAGTACTTC
CASSSRDGSYEQYF
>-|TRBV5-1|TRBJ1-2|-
TGCGCCAGCAGCTTTTTAGGTCAGGGGAACTATGGCTACACCTTC
CASSFLGQGNYGYTF
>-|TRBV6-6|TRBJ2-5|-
TGTGCCAGCAGTTTTCCGGGCCCGGTAGAGACCCAGTACTTC
CASSFPGPVETQYF
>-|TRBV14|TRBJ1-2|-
TGTGCCAGCAGCCCGACACGGATGATTAACTATGGCTACACCTTC
CASSPTRMINYGYTF
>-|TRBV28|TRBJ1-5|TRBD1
TGTGCCAGCAGTTTGCGGACAGGTTCGGGCAATCAGCCCCAGCATTTT
CASSLRTGSGNQPQHF
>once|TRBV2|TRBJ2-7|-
TGTGCCAGCAGTGTGAGTGCAGGGATGGCCTACGAGCAGTACTTC
CASSVSAGMAYEQYF
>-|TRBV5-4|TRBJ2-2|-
TGTGCCAGCAGCACCTCTAGCGTTGGCGGGGAGCTGTTTTTT
CASSTSSVGGELFF
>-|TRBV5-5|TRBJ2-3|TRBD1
TGTGCCAGCAGCCCCGAGACAGGGGGCCTCACAGATACGCAGTATTTT
CASSPETGGLTDTQYF
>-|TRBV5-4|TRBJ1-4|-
TGTGCCAGCAGCTCGCGGAACCGGGACGGGAATGAAAAACTGTTTTTT
CASSSRNRDGNEKLFF
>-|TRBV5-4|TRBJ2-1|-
TGTGCCAGCAGCCCGATCGGTAGGGAGAATGAGCAGTTCTTC
CASSPIGRENEQFF
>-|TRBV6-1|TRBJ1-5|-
TGTGCCAGCAGCAACCTCAGGGTGGGGATAGGGACCCAGCATTTT
CASSNLRVGIGTQHF
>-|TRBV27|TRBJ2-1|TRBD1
TGTGCCAGCAGTTGGGCAGGGGGCTCCTACAATGAGCAGTTCTTC
CASSWAGGSYNEQFF
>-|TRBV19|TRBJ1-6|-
TGTGCCAGTAGCGCCAGGACTAATTCACCCCTCCACTTT
CASSARTNSPLHF
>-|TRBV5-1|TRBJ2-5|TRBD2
TGCGCCAGCAACGGACTAGCGGAAGAGACCCAGTACTTC
CASNGLAEETQYF
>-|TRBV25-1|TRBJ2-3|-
TGTGCCAGCACCCAAACCAAGGGGCGGACAGATACGCAGTATTTT
CASTQTKGRTDTQYF
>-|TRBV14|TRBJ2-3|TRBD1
TGTGCCAGCAGCCAAGATTTTCGGACAGGGGGTAAACAGGATACGCAGTATTTT
CASSQDFRTGGKQDTQYF
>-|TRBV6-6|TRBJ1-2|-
TGTGCCAGCAGAAACTGGCAGGGTTTGGATCGTGGCTACACCTTC
CASRNWQGLDRGYTF
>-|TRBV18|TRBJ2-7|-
TGTGCCAGCTCACAGGATCCGGGACATTCCTACGAGCAGTACTTC
CASSQDPGHSYEQYF
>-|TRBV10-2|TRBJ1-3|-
TGCGCCACCTTGGGGACAACTACTGGAAACACCATATATTTT
CATLGTTTGNTIYF
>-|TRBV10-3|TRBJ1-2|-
TGTGCCATCAGTGATATCACAGTCTCGGGGGGCTACACCTTC
CAISDITVSGGYTF
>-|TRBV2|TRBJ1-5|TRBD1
TGTGCCAGCAGTGAAAGGACAGGGGACAATCAGCCCCAGCATTTT
CASSERTGDNQPQHF
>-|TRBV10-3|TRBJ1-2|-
TGTGCCATCAGATCCGGGACTGCGATCTATGGCTACACCTTC
CAIRSGTAIYGYTF
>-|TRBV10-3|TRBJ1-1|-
TGTGCCATCAGTGAGACGCTACTCGGGGCTGAAGCTTTCTTT
CAISETLLGAEAFF
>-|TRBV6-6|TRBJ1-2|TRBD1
TGTGCCAGCAGTAACCCGGGACAGGGCAACTATGGCTACACCTTC
CASSNPGQGNYGYTF
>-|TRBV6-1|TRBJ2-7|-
TGTGCCAGCAGTGAAGTTCAGCGCGACGAGCAGTACTTC
CASSEVQRDEQYF
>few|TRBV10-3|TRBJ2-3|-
TGTGCCATCAGGAGAACAGATACGCAGTATTTT
CAIRRTDTQYF